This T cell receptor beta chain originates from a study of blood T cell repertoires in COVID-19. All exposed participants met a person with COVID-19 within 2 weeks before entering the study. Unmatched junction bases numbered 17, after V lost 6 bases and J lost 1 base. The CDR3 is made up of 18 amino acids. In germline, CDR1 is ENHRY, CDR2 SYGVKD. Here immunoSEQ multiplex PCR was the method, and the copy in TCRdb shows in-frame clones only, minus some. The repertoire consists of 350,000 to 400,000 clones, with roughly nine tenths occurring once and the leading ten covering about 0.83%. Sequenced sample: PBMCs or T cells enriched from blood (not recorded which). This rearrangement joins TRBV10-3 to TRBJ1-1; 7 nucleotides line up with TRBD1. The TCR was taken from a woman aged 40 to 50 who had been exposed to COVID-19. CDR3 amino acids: CAIRAQDRSYWGNTEAFF. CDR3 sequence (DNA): TGTGCCATCAGGGCCCAGGACAGGTCTTACTGGGGGAACACTGAAGCTTTCTTT.